Below are 23 T cell receptor beta chains sequenced from a single sample in a study of blood T cells in healthy people across ages. Together with a sample-barcoded 5' primer, a J-beta primer mix was included in a second PCR lasting about 7 to 11 cycles. Each CDR3 protein gets one entry after TCRdb re-called the 5' RACE reads with MiXCR. Among over 1,500,000 distinct CDR3 sequences listed, approximately 39% were seen once. The sample consisted of blood. All receptors derive from a human donor in good health.

There are a few counts of this clonotype. This chain links TRBV6-1 with TRBJ2-7, with 9 bases aligning to TRBD1. Germline CDR1 and CDR2: MNHNS and SASEGT. V lost 0 bases and J lost 0; bases outside the gene matches: 6. The CDR3 length is 17 residues. CDR3 DNA: TGTGCCAGCAGTGAAGCGGGACAGGGTCCGAGCTCCTACGAGCAGTACTTC. Amino acid sequence: CASSEAGQGPSSYEQYF.

The genes are TRBV28 and TRBJ2-7; D assignment may be TRBD1 or TRBD2 (5 bases each). In germline, CDR1 is MDHEN, CDR2 SYDVKM. This CDR3 has 14 amino acids. Trimming left V 6 bases short and J 7 bases short, with 19 bases between. The CDR3 protein is CASRLGASLREQYF. In nucleotides, the CDR3 is TGTGCCAGCAGACTAGGGGCTTCCCTTCGGGAGCAGTACTTC.

The chain is built from TRBV20-1 and TRBJ1-6; D call uncertain. The length of the CDR3 is 16 residues. Trimming stripped 2 bases from V and 0 bases from J, with 11 bases between. Germline V gene sequence: CDR1 DFQATT, CDR2 SNEGSKA (reference sequence). CDR3 region: CSARPRESSYNSPLHF. CDR3 DNA sequence: TGCAGTGCTAGACCCCGGGAAAGCTCCTATAATTCACCCCTCCACTTT.

The gene calls are TRBV7-9 and TRBJ1-1; maybe TRBD1 (6 bases). There are 16 residues in the CDR3. The germline gives CDR1 SEHNR, CDR2 FQNEAQ (reference sequence). V dropped 4 bases and J dropped 0 bases, with 15 bases sitting between them. The CDR3 sequence is CASSSVGGIMNTEAFF. CDR3 coding DNA: TGTGCCAGCAGCTCCGTGGGGGGCATAATGAACACTGAAGCTTTCTTT.

The V and J genes are TRBV2 and TRBJ2-1, with a possible D match to TRBD2 (6 bases). Germline CDR1 and CDR2: SNHLY and FYNNEI. This CDR3 comprises 16 residues. V was trimmed by 5 bases and J by 0 bases, leaving 14 bases between them. This chain's CDR3 is CASSRRGGPSYNEQFF. Written as DNA, the CDR3 is TGTGCCAGCAGTCGGAGGGGCGGGCCCTCCTACAATGAGCAGTTCTTC.

V and J are TRBV15 and TRBJ1-6; the D gene is possibly TRBD1 (5 bases). The CDR3 has 12 residues. Trimming stripped 5 bases from V and 16 bases from J, with 15 bases between. Germline lookup yields CDR1 LNHNV and CDR2 YYDKDF (reference sequence). CDR3 residues: CATSGDRGWLHF. DNA of the CDR3: TGTGCCACCAGCGGTGACAGAGGATGGCTCCACTTT.

The chain uses TRBV18 and TRBJ1-1, with 9 nucleotides matching TRBD1. CDR1 is KGHSH, CDR2 LQKENI, per germline. The CDR3 runs to 17 residues. Trimming took 1 base from V and 4 from J; bases not matched to a gene: 10. The DNA for the CDR3 is TGTGCCAGCTCACCACAGACAGGGGGTATATTGAGCACTGAAGCTTTCTTT. Translation gives CASSPQTGGILSTEAFF.

This clonotype turned up a few times. The genes are TRBV4-1 and TRBJ1-1, with D tentatively TRBD1 (5 bases). Germline V lookup: CDR1 MGHRA, CDR2 YSYEKL. This CDR3 spans 15 amino acids. V lost 0 bases to trimming and J lost 1 base, with 9 bases between them. CDR3 in DNA: TGCGCCAGCAGCCAAGAAAAGGGGCAGAACACTGAAGCTTTCTTT. Amino acids: CASSQEKGQNTEAFF.

A few counts support this clonotype. J is TRBJ2-5 and V is TRBV6-2 or TRBV6-3; D is possibly TRBD1 or TRBD2 (5 bases each). Germline-derived CDR1 and CDR2 are MNHEY and SVGEGT. There are 13 residues in the CDR3. Trimming shortened V by 2 bases and J by 7 bases, and 11 bases separated the two germline ends. CDR3 nucleotides: TGTGCCAGCAGTTACGGGGGAAAAGGGACCCAGTACTTC. Translating gives CASSYGGKGTQYF.

V gene TRBV6-2 or TRBV6-3 combines with J gene TRBJ2-3, with 8 bases aligning to TRBD2. The V gene's germline CDR1 is MNHEY and CDR2 SVGEGT. The length of the CDR3 is 16 residues. With 2 bases clipped from V and 0 bases from J, the junction kept 4 bases outside the gene matches. Here the CDR3 DNA reads TGTGCCAGCAGTTACGACCAGCGGGGGAGCACAGATACGCAGTATTTT. Translated, it gives CASSYDQRGSTDTQYF.

This clonotype was recorded only once. J is TRBJ1-2 and V is TRBV25-1; TRBD1 agrees at 10 bases. The length of the CDR3 is 16 residues. V was pared by 2 bases and J by 2 bases, with 5 bases of the junction left unmatched. Germline V gene data show CDR1 as MGHDK and CDR2 as SYGVNS. The CDR3 here is CASSEIRTGGNYGYTF. The DNA for the CDR3 is TGTGCCAGCAGTGAAATCCGGACAGGGGGGAACTATGGCTACACCTTC.

The J gene is TRBJ2-1, the V gene TRBV4-3; a weak D match, TRBD1 (5 bases). V was clipped by 0 bases and J by 3 bases, with 18 bases between them. CDR1 is LGHNA and CDR2 is YSLEER in the germline V gene. The CDR3 is 18 residues long. CDR3 nucleotide sequence: TGCGCCAGCAGCCAAGACAGGGCCCAGGGCAGCTACTACAATGAGCAGTTCTTC. It codes for CASSQDRAQGSYYNEQFF.

The CDR3 bases are TGTGCCAGCAGTTACCTGTCAGGGCAGTCCTCCCAGTACTTC. Protein sequence: CASSYLSGQSSQYF. The V and J genes are TRBV6-5 and TRBJ2-5; D is possibly TRBD1 (5 bases). V dropped 2 bases and J dropped 9 bases, with 16 bases sitting between them. Germline CDR1 MNHEY, CDR2 SVGAGI. The CDR3 totals 14 residues.

This clonotype has at least ten counts. The chain links TRBV5-1 to TRBJ2-3; D is unclear. The CDR3 covers 15 residues. The V gene's germline CDR1 is SGHRS and CDR2 YFSETQ. Deletions cut 4 bases from V and 3 bases from J, with 15 bases between. CDR3 in amino acids: CASSPGPVGTDTQYF. CDR3 sequence (DNA): TGCGCCAGCAGCCCCGGGCCGGTGGGAACAGATACGCAGTATTTT.

The rearrangement links TRBV27 to TRBJ2-5; D gene unclear. The V gene lost 0 bases and the J gene lost 5 bases, with 10 bases spanning the gap. Per the germline V gene, CDR1 is MNHEY and CDR2 is SMNVEV (reference sequence). The CDR3 is 14 amino acids. For the CDR3, the DNA is TGTGCCAGCAGTTTATCGCCTAAATCGGAGACCCAGTACTTC. Protein: CASSLSPKSETQYF.

The chain carries TRBV6-5 and TRBJ2-4; D gene ambiguous. Trimming stripped 6 bases from V and 8 bases from J, with 14 bases between. Germline CDR1 MNHEY, CDR2 SVGAGI. The CDR3 sequence is 13 residues long. This CDR3 is CASRPSRWDIQYF. The CDR3 DNA reads as TGTGCCAGCAGACCCTCTCGGTGGGACATTCAGTACTTC.

This chain connects TRBV30 to TRBJ2-5; either TRBD1 or TRBD2 may fit D (6 bases each). The CDR3 has 12 residues. The V gene's germline CDR1 is GTSNPN and CDR2 SVGIG (reference sequence). The V end was cut by 2 bases, the J end by 13 bases, with 17 bases between. For the CDR3, the DNA is TGTGCCTGGAGTATCGGGACGGGGGCAGGGTACTTC. This gives the protein CAWSIGTGAGYF.

The chain joins TRBV5-1 to TRBJ2-1; 8 nucleotides agree with TRBD1. This CDR3 is built from 13 residues. The germline gives CDR1 SGHRS, CDR2 YFSETQ. J was trimmed by 5 bases and V by 6 bases; bases with no gene match: 4. CDR3 residues: CASNQGQDNEQFF. The CDR3 DNA sequence: TGCGCCAGCAACCAGGGACAGGACAATGAGCAGTTCTTC.

V and J are TRBV12-5 and TRBJ1-1, with TRBD1 identical over 8 bases. The CDR3 is 15 amino acids. With V trimmed by 4 bases and J by 1 base, 5 bases remained unmatched. Per germline, CDR1 LGHNT and CDR2 FRNRAP. CDR3 sequence (DNA): TGTGCTAGTGGTTCCCGACAGGGGTGGAACACTGAAGCTTTCTTT. Translated: CASGSRQGWNTEAFF.

There are a few counts of this clonotype. This rearrangement joins TRBV12-3 or TRBV12-4 to TRBJ1-2, with D hard to call. This CDR3 spans 14 amino acids. Trimming cost V 2 bases and J 3 bases, with 10 bases left between them. The CDR3 sequence: CASSLSAAHYGYTF. CDR3 DNA sequence: TGTGCCAGCAGTTTATCGGCGGCCCACTATGGCTACACCTTC.

This clonotype was recorded once. The rearrangement joins TRBV29-1 to TRBJ2-5; TRBD1 agrees at 9 bases. This CDR3 has 14 residues. CDR1 is SQVTM, CDR2 ANQGSEA, per germline. V shed 5 bases, J shed 7 bases, and the junction held 11 bases outside the gene matches. The CDR3 coding sequence is TGCAGCGTTCGAACCCGGACAGGGGACGGGACCCAGTACTTC. Its protein product is CSVRTRTGDGTQYF.

This clonotype was detected a few times. This chain connects TRBV7-9 to TRBJ2-3; TRBD2 might be the D (5 bases). The germline CDR1 and CDR2 sequences are SEHNR and FQNEAQ (reference sequence). CDR3 length: 13 amino acids. V lost 4 bases to trimming and J lost 4 bases, with 9 bases between them. The CDR3 nucleotides are TGTGCCAGCAGCTCCTGGGGAGCAGATACGCAGTATTTT. It translates to CASSSWGADTQYF.

V usage is TRBV6-2 or TRBV6-3 and J usage is TRBJ2-7; TRBD2 agrees at 7 bases. Germline assignment: CDR1 MNHEY and CDR2 SVGEGT. This CDR3 contains 14 residues. Unmatched junction bases numbered 10, after V lost 7 bases and J lost 4 bases. The CDR3 DNA follows: TGTGCCAGCAAATTATCAGGGAGGGGTTACGAGCAGTACTTC. Translating it yields CASKLSGRGYEQYF.